A single sample is the source of the 30 T cell receptor beta chains below, sequenced in a study of CD8 T cells in ankylosing spondylitis. General observations from the study: Typical of ankylosing spondylitis blood, it appeared, was a TCR beta motif of about eight highly homologous variants.

These TCRs' antigens remain unknown. TCRdb re-called the 5' RACE reads through MiXCR, storing one row per CDR3 protein. Seen here are more than 650,000 distinct CDR3 sequences, 10% to 15% observed once, and the top ten hold less than 0.65%. The source material was blood, either unsorted or a sorted T cell fraction (not recorded which). Receptor source: a male donor with ankylosing spondylitis.

This clonotype was seen repeatedly, ten times or more. The J gene is TRBJ2-5, the V gene TRBV12-3 or TRBV12-4; D uncertain. The length of the CDR3 is 13 residues. Trimming took off 6 bases at V and 3 bases at J, with 11 bases between the two ends. The CDR3 spells CASSFSNEETQYF. CDR3 DNA sequence: TGTGCCAGCAGCTTCTCTAATGAAGAGACCCAGTACTTC.

This clonotype was seen only a few times. V gene TRBV6-2 or TRBV6-3 combines with J gene TRBJ2-1; 9 nucleotides align to TRBD2. This CDR3 has 17 residues. Germline V gene data show CDR1 as MNHEY and CDR2 as SVGEGT. After removal of 6 bases from V and 0 bases from J, the junction contained 9 bases not matched to a gene. The CDR3 sequence is CASSPAGGGASYNEQFF. DNA of the CDR3: TGTGCCAGCAGCCCCGCCGGCGGGGGGGCCTCCTACAATGAGCAGTTCTTC.

V usage is TRBV5-1 and J usage is TRBJ1-5, with D tentatively TRBD1 (6 bases). V was shortened by 0 bases and J by 7 bases, with 14 bases between the two germline ends. The germline V gene encodes CDR1 SGHRS and CDR2 YFSETQ. The CDR3 contains 15 residues. In DNA form, the CDR3 reads TGCGCCAGCAGCTTGGAGGGGGGCTGGGGACAGCCCCAGCATTTT. Its translation: CASSLEGGWGQPQHF. Full variable domain (remainder filled in from reference TRBV5-1 and TRBJ1-5): KAGVTQTPRYLIKTRGQQVTLSCSPISGHRSVSWYQQTPGQGLQFLFEYFSETQRNKGNFPGRFSGRQFSNSRSEMNVSTLELGDSALYLCASSLEGGWGQPQHFGDGTRLSIL.

The chain combines TRBV28 with TRBJ1-1; D not resolved. Deletions cut 6 bases from V and 5 bases from J, with 13 bases between. This CDR3 has 13 amino acids. Germline V gene lookup returns CDR1 MDHEN and CDR2 SYDVKM. The CDR3 here is CASRAAGYTEAFF. The CDR3 region has the DNA TGTGCCAGCAGGGCCGCGGGATATACTGAAGCTTTCTTT.

The rearrangement links TRBV3-1 to TRBJ2-1, with 9 bases that match TRBD2. V was pared by 2 bases and J by 10 bases, with 12 bases of the junction left unmatched. Per germline, CDR1 LGHDT and CDR2 YNNKEL (reference sequence). This CDR3 is 16 amino acids long. CDR3 loop: CASSQQEVAGVREQFF. The CDR3 DNA reads TGTGCCAGCAGCCAACAGGAGGTAGCGGGAGTAAGGGAGCAGTTCTTC.

The rearrangement uses TRBV14 and TRBJ2-7; 8 bases agree with TRBD2. In germline, CDR1 is SGHDN, CDR2 FVKESK. V lost 0 bases and J lost 2; bases outside the gene matches: 9. The CDR3 covers 17 residues. CDR3 nucleotide sequence: TGTGCCAGCAGCCAAGATCTGGGTAGCGGGGTTACCTACGAGCAGTACTTC. Residues: CASSQDLGSGVTYEQYF.

This clonotype appeared many times. The rearrangement uses TRBV20-1 and TRBJ1-1, with D possibly matching TRBD1 (5 bases). V was cut by 6 bases and J by 2 bases, with 16 bases left in between. The germline V gene has CDR1 DFQATT and CDR2 SNEGSKA (reference sequence). This CDR3 has 14 residues. The CDR3 nucleotides read TGCAGTGCGAAGGTCTACGGGGGAAACACTGAAGCTTTCTTT. This encodes CSAKVYGGNTEAFF.

Ten or more counts support this clonotype. This rearrangement joins TRBV20-1 to TRBJ2-3, with D uncertain. This CDR3 region has 14 residues. V lost 1 base to trimming and J lost 5 bases, with 13 bases between them. The germline CDR1 and CDR2 sequences are DFQATT and SNEGSKA (reference sequence). The CDR3 region is CSARVLRAGDTQYF. The CDR3 DNA reads TGCAGTGCTAGAGTCCTTCGGGCCGGAGATACGCAGTATTTT.

CDR3 protein: CSVGRGGRAYEQFF. CDR3 DNA: TGCAGCGTTGGTCGGGGGGGCAGGGCATATGAGCAGTTCTTC. The chain links TRBV29-1 to TRBJ2-1, with 8 bases that match TRBD2. The CDR3 is made up of 14 amino acids. J gave up 8 bases and V 4 bases, and 10 bases lay outside the gene matches. CDR1 is SQVTM and CDR2 is ANQGSEA in the germline V gene.

This clonotype has a handful of counts. In nucleotides, the CDR3 is TGCGCCAGCAGCTCCCCGGGGGACACAGATACGCAGTATTTT. Amino acid sequence: CASSSPGDTDTQYF. The chain couples TRBV5-1 to TRBJ2-3; tentative D call: TRBD2 (6 bases). The CDR3 covers 14 residues. Trimming took off 3 bases at V and 2 bases at J, with 10 bases between the two ends. Germline V gives CDR1 SGHRS, CDR2 YFSETQ.

This clonotype has only a few counts. V usage is TRBV9 and J usage is TRBJ2-1, with D uncertain. Germline-derived CDR1 and CDR2 are SGDLS and YYNGEE. V lost 0 bases, J lost 10 bases, and 11 bases lay in between. The CDR3 is 13 amino acids. The CDR3 loop is CASSVVPKGEQFF. Written as DNA, the CDR3 is TGTGCCAGCAGCGTAGTCCCTAAAGGGGAGCAGTTCTTC.

The rearrangement uses TRBV6-2 or TRBV6-3 and TRBJ2-3; D gene uncertain. The CDR3 is 14 amino acids. Trimming cost V 10 bases and J 5 bases, with 19 bases left between them. The germline CDR1 and CDR2 sequences are MNHEY and SVGEGT. DNA of the CDR3: TGTGCCACTCGTCTGATAAGTTGGGGAGATACGCAGTATTTT. This translates into CATRLISWGDTQYF.

This rearrangement joins TRBV18 to TRBJ2-1; 10 bases fit TRBD2. The ends lost 2 bases at V and 3 bases at J; junction bases unmatched: 4. CDR1 and CDR2 from the germline V gene are KGHSH and LQKENI. The CDR3 totals 16 residues. CDR3 protein: CASSPYQRGGYNEQFF. The CDR3 DNA follows: TGTGCCAGCTCACCATACCAGCGGGGGGGCTACAATGAGCAGTTCTTC.

The rearrangement joins TRBV7-2 to TRBJ2-2; TRBD1 might be the D (5 bases). V was pared by 5 bases and J by 0 bases, with 10 bases between. The CDR3 is made up of 15 amino acids. The germline V gene encodes CDR1 SGHTA and CDR2 FQGNSA. For the CDR3, the DNA is TGTGCCAGCAGCCGGACACTTACGAACACCGGGGAGCTGTTTTTT. This gives the protein CASSRTLTNTGELFF.

This clonotype was observed a handful of times. The chain uses TRBV5-1 and TRBJ2-7, with D possibly being TRBD2 (5 bases). The CDR3 is 13 amino acids. Germline V CDR1 and CDR2: SGHRS, YFSETQ. V lost 4 bases, J lost 4 bases, and 12 bases lay in between. This CDR3 is CASSITRSYEQYF. The CDR3, as DNA: TGCGCCAGCAGCATTACTAGATCTTACGAGCAGTACTTC.

This clonotype was seen a handful of times. The CDR3 does not end in the conserved phenylalanine or tryptophan, so this is likely a read error. The DNA is left out, because the CDR3 cannot be placed on it with certainty; the CDR3 is given as TCRdb lists it. V gene TRBV20-1 combines with J gene TRBJ2-1; the table names TRBD1, a call not compared with the DNA. The CDR3 is 10 residues long, ends included. Germline assignment: CDR1 DFQATT and CDR2 SNEGSKA (reference sequence). The CDR3 is CSPPPGPRFG.

This clonotype showed up just a few times. This chain joins TRBV7-8 and TRBJ2-1; TRBD1 aligns across 8 bases. With 4 bases clipped from V and 4 bases from J, the junction kept 3 bases outside the gene matches. The CDR3 contains 14 residues. CDR1 and CDR2 (germline): SGHVS, FQNEAQ. The CDR3 loop is CASSSRDRYNEQFF. CDR3 nucleotides: TGTGCCAGCAGCTCCCGGGACAGGTACAATGAGCAGTTCTTC. Using reference TRBV7-8 and TRBJ2-1 for the parts outside the CDR3, the full variable domain is GAGVSQSPRYKVAKRGQDVALRCDPISGHVSLFWYQQALGQGPEFLTYFQNEAQLDKSGLPSDRFFAERPEGSVSTLKIQRTQQEDSAVYLCASSSRDRYNEQFFGPGTRLTVL.

This clonotype was counted many times. The chain links TRBV9 to TRBJ2-1; 13 nucleotides align to TRBD2. The trim removed 1 base at V and 1 base at J, leaving 5 bases unmatched. The CDR3 loop spans 18 amino acids. Germline-derived CDR1 and CDR2 are SGDLS and YYNGEE. The CDR3 DNA reads TGTGCCAGCAGCGTAACTAGCGGGAGGGCCAAATCCTACAATGAGCAGTTCTTC. Translation: CASSVTSGRAKSYNEQFF.

This clonotype was recorded many times. The chain couples TRBV20-1 to TRBJ2-1; 10 bases are a match to TRBD2. Germline values: CDR1 DFQATT, CDR2 SNEGSKA (reference sequence). The length of the CDR3 is 15 residues. Trimming removed 2 bases from V and 7 bases from J; junction bases left unmatched: 8. The CDR3 sequence is CSARPPGLAYNEQFF. In DNA, the CDR3 is TGCAGTGCTAGACCCCCGGGACTAGCGTATAATGAGCAGTTCTTC.

The chain links TRBV4-2 to TRBJ1-1; 7 bases line up with TRBD1. Germline V CDR1 and CDR2: LGHNA, YNFKEQ. After removal of 1 base from V and 6 bases from J, the junction contained 2 bases not matched to a gene. The CDR3 loop spans 13 amino acids. Here the CDR3 DNA reads TGTGCCAGCAGCCAAGGGGACAGAGCTGAAGCTTTCTTT. Protein: CASSQGDRAEAFF.

This clonotype was detected ten times or more. V gene TRBV7-9 combines with J gene TRBJ1-2, with TRBD1 matching 7 bases. J gave up 8 bases and V 2 bases, and 11 bases lay outside the gene matches. This CDR3 comprises 15 residues. The V gene's germline CDR1 is SEHNR and CDR2 FQNEAQ (reference sequence). This CDR3 is CASSLQAGTVEGYTF. The CDR3 nucleotides read TGTGCCAGCAGCTTACAAGCAGGGACAGTGGAAGGCTACACCTTC.

The chain couples TRBV5-1 to TRBJ2-3, with 10 positions matching TRBD2. CDR3 length: 16 residues. Germline assignment: CDR1 SGHRS and CDR2 YFSETQ. The V and J ends lost 4 bases and 6 bases, in that order; junction bases with no gene match: 11. The CDR3 reads CASSARTSGPADTQYF. CDR3 in DNA: TGCGCCAGCAGCGCACGGACTAGCGGACCGGCGGATACGCAGTATTTT.

This clonotype was seen ten or more times. The chain is built from TRBV5-1 and TRBJ1-5; D unresolved. The CDR3 has 13 amino acids. V shed 0 bases and J shed 7 bases, with 8 bases lying between them. Germline V CDR1 and CDR2: SGHRS, YFSETQ. The CDR3 DNA follows: TGCGCCAGCAGCTTGGACTTGGACCAGCCCCAGCATTTT. This codes for CASSLDLDQPQHF.

The chain combines TRBV18 with TRBJ2-7, with 12 bases lining up with TRBD1. V shed 0 bases and J 7 bases; nucleotides not matched to a gene: 7. Per germline, CDR1 KGHSH and CDR2 LQKENI. This CDR3 comprises 16 residues. As DNA, the CDR3 is TGTGCCAGCTCACCACCGAGTGGGACAGGGGGCGGTGAGCAGTACTTC. This encodes CASSPPSGTGGGEQYF.

This rearrangement joins TRBV29-1 to TRBJ2-1; 10 bases line up with TRBD2. V gave up 2 bases and J gave up 9 bases; unmatched junction bases: 10. Germline CDR1 SQVTM, CDR2 ANQGSEA. This CDR3 is built from 15 residues. CDR3 region: CSVERRLAGEGEQFF. Written as DNA, the CDR3 is TGCAGCGTTGAACGGCGTCTAGCGGGGGAGGGTGAGCAGTTCTTC.

The CDR3 coding sequence is TGCGCCAGCAGCCCGGACAGGGGGATTGGGACCCAGTACTTC. It encodes CASSPDRGIGTQYF. The rearrangement links TRBV5-1 to TRBJ2-5, with TRBD1 matching 10 bases. V lost 4 bases to trimming and J lost 7 bases; unmatched junction nucleotides: 7. Germline V gene sequence: CDR1 SGHRS, CDR2 YFSETQ. The CDR3 runs 14 residues.

This clonotype appeared many times. CDR3: CASSPRGGANTGELFF. The DNA for the CDR3 is TGTGCCAGCAGCCCTAGGGGTGGAGCGAACACCGGGGAGCTGTTTTTT. The V call is TRBV12-3 or TRBV12-4, the J call TRBJ2-2, with D possibly matching TRBD1 (5 bases). The CDR3 spans 16 residues. The V gene lost 6 bases and the J gene lost 0 bases, with 14 bases spanning the gap.

Only a few counts were recorded for this clonotype. The rearrangement joins TRBV6-2 or TRBV6-3 to TRBJ2-7; TRBD2 might be the D (5 bases). This CDR3 has 12 amino acids. Deletions cut 1 base from V and 4 bases from J, with 5 bases between. Germline V gene sequence: CDR1 MNHEY, CDR2 SVGEGT. CDR3 sequence (DNA): TGTGCCAGCAGTTACTGGGAGTACGAGCAGTACTTC. This translates into CASSYWEYEQYF.

V gene TRBV5-5 combines with J gene TRBJ1-1; possible D gene TRBD1, 6 bases. Germline values: CDR1 SGHKS, CDR2 YYEKEE (reference sequence). CDR3 length: 15 residues. V was cut by 4 bases and J by 5 bases, with 18 bases left in between. CDR3 DNA sequence: TGTGCCAGCAGCCCCCGCGGGGGGCAGGGTACTGAAGCTTTCTTT. This translates into CASSPRGGQGTEAFF.

Turning to this clonotype: One junction end does not reproduce the germline sequence, and a read error may be involved. J is TRBJ2-3 and V is TRBV7-2, with D unresolved. Looked up from germline, CDR1 is SGHTA and CDR2 is FQGNSA. The CDR3 runs to 13 residues. For the CDR3, the DNA is TGTGCCAGCAGCTTAAGAGCAACAGCTACGCAGTATTTT. This sequence encodes CASSLRATATQYF.